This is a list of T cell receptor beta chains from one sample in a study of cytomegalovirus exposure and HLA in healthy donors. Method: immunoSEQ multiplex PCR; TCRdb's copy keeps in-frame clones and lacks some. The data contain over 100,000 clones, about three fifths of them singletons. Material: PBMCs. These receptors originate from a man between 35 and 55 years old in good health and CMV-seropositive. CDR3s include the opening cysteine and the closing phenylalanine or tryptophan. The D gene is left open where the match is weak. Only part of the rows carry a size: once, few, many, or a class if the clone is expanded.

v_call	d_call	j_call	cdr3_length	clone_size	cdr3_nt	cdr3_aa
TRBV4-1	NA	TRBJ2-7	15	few	TGCGCCAGCAGCCAAAAACCGACAAGCTCCTACGAGCAGTACTTC	CASSQKPTSSYEQYF
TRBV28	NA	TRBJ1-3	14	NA	TGTGCCAGCACCCCCCAGGGCTCTGGAAACACCATATATTTT	CASTPQGSGNTIYF
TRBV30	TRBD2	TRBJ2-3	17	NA	TGTGCCTGGAGTGTATTTAGCGGGAGACGGGTGCCGGATACGCAGTATTTT	CAWSVFSGRRVPDTQYF
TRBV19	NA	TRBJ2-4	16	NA	TGTGCCAGTAGTATAGGAGGCAGCCTAGCCAAAAACATTCAGTACTTC	CASSIGGSLAKNIQYF
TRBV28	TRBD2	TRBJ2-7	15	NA	TGTGCCAGCAGTTTAACTAGCGGGCCATTCTACGAGCAGTACTTC	CASSLTSGPFYEQYF
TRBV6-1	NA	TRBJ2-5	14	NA	TGTGCCAGCAGTGAACTTCGTTTAGAGGGGACCCAGTACTTC	CASSELRLEGTQYF
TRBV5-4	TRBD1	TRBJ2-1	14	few	TGTGCCAGCAGCTCGACAGGGGGAGGGAATGAGCAGTTCTTC	CASSSTGGGNEQFF
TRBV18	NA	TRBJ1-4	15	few	TGTGCCAGCTCACCAGCGAACAGCCGGGGTGAAAAACTGTTTTTT	CASSPANSRGEKLFF
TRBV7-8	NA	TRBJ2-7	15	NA	TGTGCCAGCAGCCTACCAGGCACCAACCCCTACGAGCAGTACTTC	CASSLPGTNPYEQYF
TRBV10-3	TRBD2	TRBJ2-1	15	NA	TGTGCCATCTCCCCCGGGAGGAATTCCTACAATGAGCAGTTCTTC	CAISPGRNSYNEQFF
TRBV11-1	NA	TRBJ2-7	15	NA	TGTGCCAGCAGCCAGGACACCCCCAGCACCTACGAGCAGTACTTC	CASSQDTPSTYEQYF
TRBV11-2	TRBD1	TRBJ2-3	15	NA	TGTGCCAGCAGCTCCTTACAGGGGTGGGCAGATACGCAGTATTTT	CASSSLQGWADTQYF
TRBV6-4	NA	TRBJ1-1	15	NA	TGTGCCAGCAGTGACTGGCAGGGTTTGAACACTGAAGCTTTCTTT	CASSDWQGLNTEAFF
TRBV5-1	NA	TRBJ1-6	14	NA	TGCGCCAGCAGCTTGTTAGGGGTCAATTCACCCCTCCACTTT	CASSLLGVNSPLHF
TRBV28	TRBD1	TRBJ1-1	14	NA	TGTGCCAGCATTCCCGGACAGGGGTGGGGTGAAGCTTTCTTT	CASIPGQGWGEAFF
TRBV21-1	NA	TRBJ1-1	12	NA	TGTGCCAGCAGCCCTTTTCCAGGTGTGGCTTTCTTT	CASSPFPGVAFF
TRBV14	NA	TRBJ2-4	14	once	TGTGCCAGCGCGGGGGCCCTAGCCAAAAACATTCAGTACTTC	CASAGALAKNIQYF
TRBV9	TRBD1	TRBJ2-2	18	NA	TGTGCCAGCAGCGTAGCTGATAGGGGGCCGGGGAACACCGGGGAGCTGTTTTTT	CASSVADRGPGNTGELFF
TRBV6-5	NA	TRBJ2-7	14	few	TGTGCCAGCAGCCCCGGGAGATCGGATTACGAGCAGTACTTC	CASSPGRSDYEQYF
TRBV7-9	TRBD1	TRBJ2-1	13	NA	TGTGCCAGCAGCTTAGGACAGGGTACTGAGCAGTTCTTC	CASSLGQGTEQFF